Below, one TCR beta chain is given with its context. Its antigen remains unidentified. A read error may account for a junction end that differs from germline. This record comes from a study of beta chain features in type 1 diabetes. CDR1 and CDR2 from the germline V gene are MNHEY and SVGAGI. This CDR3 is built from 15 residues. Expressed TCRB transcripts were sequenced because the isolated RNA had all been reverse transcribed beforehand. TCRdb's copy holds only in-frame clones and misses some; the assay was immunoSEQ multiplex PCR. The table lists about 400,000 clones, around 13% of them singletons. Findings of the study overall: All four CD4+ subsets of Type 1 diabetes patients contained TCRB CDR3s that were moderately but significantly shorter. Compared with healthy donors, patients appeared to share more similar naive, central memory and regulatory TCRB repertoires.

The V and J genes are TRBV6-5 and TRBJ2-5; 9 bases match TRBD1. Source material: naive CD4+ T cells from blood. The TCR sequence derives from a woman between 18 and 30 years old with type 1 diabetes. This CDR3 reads CAISPGQGPQETQYF. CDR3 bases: TGTGCCATCAGTCCAGGACAGGGGCCGCAGGAGACCCAGTACTTC.